The present T cell receptor beta chain was sequenced within a study of CD8 T cells in Susac syndrome. Study-level results: It was acknowledged by the study that relatively few individuals were included in its TCR sequencing and HLA analysis.

A quantity of about 0.5 to 1 ug RNA underwent reverse transcription using random hexamers. Multiplex immunoSEQ PCR targeted 54 Vbeta and 13 Jbeta TCR beta segments. In TCRdb, the immunoSEQ multiplex PCR reads were re-called with MiXCR into one record per CDR3 protein. The table shows just over 150,000 distinct CDR3 sequences, with about 95% occurring only once. The length of the CDR3 is 14 residues. Germline V gives CDR1 SQVTM, CDR2 ANQGSEA. The trim removed 7 bases at V and 8 bases at J, leaving 12 bases unmatched. About this clonotype itself: Its antigen is unknown.

CD8+ and CD4+ T cells taken from blood had their TCR beta sequenced. The source of this sequence is a human donor with multiple sclerosis. Sequencing was carried out using CD8+ T cells from PBMCs. The chain couples TRBV29-1 to TRBJ2-1; 9 positions match TRBD1. The DNA for the CDR3 is TGCAGCGCATCAACCGGGACAGGGTATGATGAGCAGTTCTTC. Its translation is CSASTGTGYDEQFF.